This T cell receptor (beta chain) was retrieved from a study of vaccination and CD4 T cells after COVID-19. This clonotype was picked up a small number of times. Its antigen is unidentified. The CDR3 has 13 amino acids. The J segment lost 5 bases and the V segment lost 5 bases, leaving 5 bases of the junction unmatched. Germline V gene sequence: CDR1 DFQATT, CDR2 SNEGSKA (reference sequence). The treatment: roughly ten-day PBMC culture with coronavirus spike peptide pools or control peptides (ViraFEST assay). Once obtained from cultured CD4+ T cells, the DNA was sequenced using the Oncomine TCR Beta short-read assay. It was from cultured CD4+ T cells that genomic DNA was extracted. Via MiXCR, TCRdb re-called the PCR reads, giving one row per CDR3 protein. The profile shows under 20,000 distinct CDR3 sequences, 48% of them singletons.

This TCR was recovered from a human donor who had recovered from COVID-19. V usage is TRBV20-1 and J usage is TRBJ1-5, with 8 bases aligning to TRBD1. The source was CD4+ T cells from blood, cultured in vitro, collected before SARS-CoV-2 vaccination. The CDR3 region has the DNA TGCAGTGCTCCGCCGGACAGGGATCAGCCCCAGCATTTT. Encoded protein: CSAPPDRDQPQHF.